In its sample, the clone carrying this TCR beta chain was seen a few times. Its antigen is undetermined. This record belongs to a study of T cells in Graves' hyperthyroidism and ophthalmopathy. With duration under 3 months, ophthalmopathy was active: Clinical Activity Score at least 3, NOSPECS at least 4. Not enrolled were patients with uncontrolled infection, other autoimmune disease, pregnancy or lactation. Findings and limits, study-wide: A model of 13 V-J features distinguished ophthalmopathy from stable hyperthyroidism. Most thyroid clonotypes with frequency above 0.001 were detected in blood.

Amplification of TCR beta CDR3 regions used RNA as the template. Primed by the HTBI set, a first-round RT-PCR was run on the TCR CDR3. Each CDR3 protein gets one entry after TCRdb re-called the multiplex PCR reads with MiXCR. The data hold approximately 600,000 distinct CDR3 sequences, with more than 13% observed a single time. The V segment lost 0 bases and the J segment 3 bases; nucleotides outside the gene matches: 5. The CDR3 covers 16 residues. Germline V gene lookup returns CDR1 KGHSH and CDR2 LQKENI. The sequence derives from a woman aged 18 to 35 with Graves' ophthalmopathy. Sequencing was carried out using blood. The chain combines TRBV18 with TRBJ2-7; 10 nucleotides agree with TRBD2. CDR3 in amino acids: CASSPPVAGGFYEQYF. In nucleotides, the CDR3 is TGTGCCAGCTCACCACCCGTAGCGGGAGGATTCTACGAGCAGTACTTC.